The sequence of this TCR beta chain was determined in a study of cytomegalovirus exposure and HLA in healthy donors. A remark on this clone: Its antigen is undetermined.

The V gene end was trimmed by 5 bases and the J gene end by 3 bases; junction bases not matched to a gene: 8. Germline assignment: CDR1 SGHVS and CDR2 FQNEAQ. The CDR3 is 15 residues long. Study-wide results and limits: In a later analysis, 15,000 to 20,000 TCR beta sequences were associated with HLA alleles at 0.05 false discovery rate. Earlier analysis yielded a pattern in which most TCR beta V segments were productive about 90% or about 30% of the time.

With 60 Vbeta and 13 Jbeta primers, the PCR was carried out. Profiled with immunoSEQ multiplex PCR; TCRdb holds only in-frame clones, not every one. The sample contains 85,000 to 100,000 clones, over 60% of which appear only once. The sample was PBMCs. This chain links TRBV7-8 with TRBJ2-5; 8 bases line up with TRBD1. This TCR was sampled from a man between 60 and 75 years old in good health and CMV-seropositive. Here the CDR3 DNA reads TGTGCCAGCAGCAAACGGACAGGGTGGGAAGAGACCCAGTACTTC. Amino acids: CASSKRTGWEETQYF.